This T cell receptor beta chain was identified in a study of human T cells and chemical hapten exposure. For the study at large: Donors were sensitized with 2% DPC on the upper inner arm. The scalp of each patient received a weekly diphenylcyclopropenone dose for the full roughly 24-week study.

Germline V gene lookup returns CDR1 KGHDR and CDR2 SFDVKD. The CDR3 is 17 residues long. V shed 3 bases, J shed 9 bases, and the junction held 12 bases outside the gene matches. This clonotype showed up just a few times. The library attached unique molecular identifiers to individual cDNA molecules. Using its own MiXCR run on the RACE reads, TCRdb lists one record per CDR3 protein. The top ten clones hold around 1.2% of a sample with 270,000 or so distinct CDR3 sequences, roughly 7.4% of them seen once. Time point meaning: pre-sensitization, week 0. Treatment given: therapeutic diphenylcyclopropenone sensitization with weekly scalp DPC.

The clonotype was recovered from a young man with alopecia areata. Some clones in this sample may be carry-over from other donors' samples. The chain is built from TRBV24-1 and TRBJ2-1, with 11 bases identical to TRBD1. The source material was whole blood, sampled in connection with sensitization to the hapten diphenylcyclopropenone (DPC). The CDR3 bases are TGTGCCACCAGTGATCCCGGACAGGGGGCGGGATCCTTTGAGCAGTTCTTC. Its translation is CATSDPGQGAGSFEQFF.